This T cell receptor beta chain originates from a study of shared clonotypes between healthy human individuals. In regard to this clone: The antigen is unknown.

Naive CD4+ cells were CD45RA-selected; the remaining cells were memory. The germline CDR1 and CDR2 sequences are SEHNR and FQNEAQ (reference sequence). CDR3 length: 12 amino acids. Trimming removed 7 bases at V and 7 bases at J, with 13 bases between. Broader study findings: A generally larger estimated richness was seen in naive subsets than in memory subsets. An anticipated effect of sequencing depth on clonotype sharing among donors was recognized.

Deep-level running was used for the assay. The table came from immunoSEQ multiplex PCR; TCRdb's copy has only in-frame clones and leaves some out. The sample lists 950,000 to 1,300,000 clones; about 75% were seen once. The sequenced sample was memory CD4+ T cells sorted from blood. This sample's subset: CD45RA-negative fraction. The receptor comes from a man aged 18 to 30 in good health. The chain couples TRBV7-9 to TRBJ1-1, with D maybe TRBD1 (6 bases). CDR3 DNA: TGTGCCAGCACTAGGGGGGACCTTGAAGCTTTCTTT. It codes for CASTRGDLEAFF.